This is a list of T cell receptor beta chains from one sample in a study of shared clonotypes between healthy human individuals. Profiled with immunoSEQ multiplex PCR; TCRdb holds only in-frame clones, not every one. The sample has about 340,000 clones, around four fifths seen once. Sequenced input: memory CD4+ T cells sorted from blood. The receptors originated from a man younger than 45 in good health. CDR3s include the opening cysteine and the closing phenylalanine or tryptophan. Size values are once, few and many counts, or a class for expanded clones, and some rows have none.

CDR3 protein	clone size	J gene	CDR3 length	V gene
CASSIPAGELFF	once	TRBJ2-2	12	TRBV11-2
CASRRGLAESGDTQYF	.	TRBJ2-3	16	TRBV10-2
CASKGPGVVFADTQYF	.	TRBJ2-3	16	TRBV27
CASSLWGVSGLAEAFF	many	TRBJ1-1	16	TRBV5-1
CASSFGSSGGADTQYF	.	TRBJ2-3	16	TRBV11-2
CASSLTGSGYTF	few	TRBJ1-2	12	TRBV28
CASSGSGQRDTEAFF	.	TRBJ1-1	15	TRBV10-1
CAISETGLYGYTF	.	TRBJ1-2	13	TRBV10-3
CASSERADYEQYF	.	TRBJ2-7	13	TRBV9
CASKAAGENQPQHF	.	TRBJ1-5	14	TRBV6-1
CASSAGTNRGETQYF	once	TRBJ2-5	15	TRBV7-6
CASSKATEAFF	.	TRBJ1-1	11	TRBV13
CASSIEADYEQYF	.	TRBJ2-7	13	TRBV19
CASSQASGGPYEQYF	few	TRBJ2-7	15	TRBV7-8
CASSTSYNEQFF	.	TRBJ2-1	12	TRBV10-2
CASSAQGWGETQYF	.	TRBJ2-5	14	TRBV9
CASAGFSSYNEQFF	.	TRBJ2-1	14	TRBV12-5
CASSPSRNSETQYF	.	TRBJ2-5	14	TRBV18
CASTGGAEQYF	many	TRBJ2-7	11	TRBV6-1
CASSFRGGGYTF	.	TRBJ1-2	12	TRBV28
CASSLVPGMGNEQFF	.	TRBJ2-1	15	TRBV11-2
CASSLDRVPRNTIYF	.	TRBJ1-3	15	TRBV7-2
CASSRKANTEAFF	.	TRBJ1-1	13	TRBV10-1
CASRTDRSTNEKLFF	.	TRBJ1-4	15	TRBV19
CASSSFRGAGETQYF	few	TRBJ2-5	15	TRBV28
CASSKDGLGGEKLFF	.	TRBJ1-4	15	TRBV7-8
CASSIAGGGSSYNEQFF	.	TRBJ2-1	17	TRBV4-2
CASSLVINTGELFF	.	TRBJ2-2	14	TRBV5-1
CSVDRGGTEQYF	.	TRBJ2-7	12	TRBV29-1
CASSQDWSRRQYF	once	TRBJ2-7	13	TRBV14
CASGAGQGTDTQYF	.	TRBJ2-3	14	TRBV5-1
CATSRVGLGLAFITNTGELFF	.	TRBJ2-2	21	TRBV15
CAWMGGSYEQYF	many	TRBJ2-7	12	TRBV30
CATSRDKAGTEAFF	large	TRBJ1-1	14	TRBV15
CASRETAGGHSPLHF	few	TRBJ1-6	15	TRBV7-2
CASSRTSGTDTQYF	.	TRBJ2-3	14	TRBV2
CASSKASGYNEQFF	.	TRBJ2-1	14	TRBV19
CASSFPGQESLEQYF	.	TRBJ2-7	15	TRBV5-4
CASSLSWQGHEQYF	once	TRBJ2-7	14	TRBV7-2
CASSLVPAKGEQYF	.	TRBJ2-7	14	TRBV7-2
CASSVGLAGAYEQYF	.	TRBJ2-7	15	TRBV5-5
CASLPDSQNTEAFF	few	TRBJ1-1	14	TRBV2
CAGGGTSGFEQYF	.	TRBJ2-7	13	TRBV10-3
CASSRASRGYTF	.	TRBJ1-2	12	TRBV19
CASSPPTNEKLFF	.	TRBJ1-4	13	TRBV6-6
CASTRDSSGNTIYF	once	TRBJ1-3	14	TRBV6-1
CAWKNGRNTKNIQYF	.	TRBJ2-4	15	TRBV30
CASADRAETQYF	.	TRBJ2-5	12	TRBV5-6
CASSFAQRTVSYGYTF	.	TRBJ1-2	16	TRBV28
CASTGGLGYGYTF	.	TRBJ1-2	13	TRBV2
CAHSGQGVTNTEAFF	.	TRBJ1-1	15	TRBV27
CASSKSGFAKGTGELFF	few	TRBJ2-2	17	TRBV7-2
CASSSGLNNEKLFF	.	TRBJ1-4	14	TRBV7-9
CASSLASGRAGEQFF	once	TRBJ2-1	15	TRBV5-4